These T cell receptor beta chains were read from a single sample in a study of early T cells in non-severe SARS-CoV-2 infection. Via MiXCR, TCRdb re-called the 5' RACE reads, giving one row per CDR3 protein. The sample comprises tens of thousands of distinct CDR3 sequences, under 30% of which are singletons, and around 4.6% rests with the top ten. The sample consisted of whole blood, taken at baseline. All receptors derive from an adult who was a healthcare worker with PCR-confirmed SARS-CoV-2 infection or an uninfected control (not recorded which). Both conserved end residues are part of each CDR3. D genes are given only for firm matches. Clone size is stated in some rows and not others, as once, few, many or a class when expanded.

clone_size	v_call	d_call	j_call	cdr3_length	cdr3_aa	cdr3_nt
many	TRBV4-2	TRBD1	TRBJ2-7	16	CASSQGGQGASYEQYF	TGTGCCAGCAGCCAAGGTGGGCAGGGGGCTTCCTACGAGCAGTACTTC
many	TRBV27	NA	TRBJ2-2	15	CASSEPGRITGELFF	TGTGCCAGCAGCGAACCCGGGCGAATCACCGGGGAGCTGTTTTTT
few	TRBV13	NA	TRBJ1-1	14	CASSLQGLNTEAFF	TGTGCCAGCAGCTTACAGGGATTGAACACTGAAGCTTTCTTT
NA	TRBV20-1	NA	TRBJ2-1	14	CSVLGAMGTNEQFF	TGCAGTGTTTTGGGGGCTATGGGTACGAATGAGCAGTTCTTC
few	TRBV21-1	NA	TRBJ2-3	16	CASSKEWPGGTDTQYF	TGTGCCAGCAGCAAAGAATGGCCAGGGGGCACAGATACGCAGTATTTT
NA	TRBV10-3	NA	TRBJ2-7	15	CAISESRGFSYEQYF	TGTGCCATCAGTGAGTCGAGAGGCTTCTCCTACGAGCAGTACTTC
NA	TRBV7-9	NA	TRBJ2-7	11	CASGRTGEQYF	TGTGCCAGCGGCCGGACGGGCGAGCAGTACTTC
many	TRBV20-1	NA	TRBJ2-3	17	CSATWLDYSQGPDTQYF	TGCAGTGCTACTTGGTTGGATTACTCCCAAGGACCAGATACGCAGTATTTT
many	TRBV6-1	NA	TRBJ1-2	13	CASSEAILTGYTF	TGTGCCAGCAGTGAAGCGATTCTTACGGGCTACACCTTC
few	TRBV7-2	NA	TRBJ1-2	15	CASSLAPSPVSGYTF	TGTGCCAGCAGCTTAGCGCCGAGCCCTGTGAGTGGCTACACCTTC
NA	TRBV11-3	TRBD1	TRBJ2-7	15	CASSLDGQGGHEQYF	TGTGCCAGCAGCTTAGATGGACAGGGTGGCCACGAGCAGTACTTC
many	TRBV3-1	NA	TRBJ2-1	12	CASSEGGNEQFF	TGTGCCAGCAGCGAGGGCGGCAATGAGCAGTTCTTC
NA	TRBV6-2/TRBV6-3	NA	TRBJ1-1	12	CASSYRNTEAFF	TGTGCCAGCAGTTACCGGAACACTGAAGCTTTCTTT
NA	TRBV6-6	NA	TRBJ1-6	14	CASSYGGGNSPLHF	TGTGCCAGCAGTTACGGGGGGGGTAATTCACCCCTCCACTTT
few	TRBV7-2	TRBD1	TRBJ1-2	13	CASSRTGPMGYTF	TGTGCCAGCAGCCGGACAGGGCCTATGGGCTACACCTTC
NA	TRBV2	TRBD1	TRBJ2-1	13	CASGQETYNEQFF	TGTGCCAGCGGACAGGAAACCTACAATGAGCAGTTCTTC
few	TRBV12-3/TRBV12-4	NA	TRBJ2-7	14	CASSLLGQPYEQYF	TGTGCCAGCAGTTTACTCGGACAGCCCTACGAGCAGTACTTC
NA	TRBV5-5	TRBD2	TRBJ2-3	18	CASSAPRLAGGPSDTQYF	TGTGCCAGCAGCGCACCGCGGCTAGCGGGGGGGCCCTCGGATACGCAGTATTTT
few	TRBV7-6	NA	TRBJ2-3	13	CASSLGTADTQYF	TGTGCCAGCAGCTTAGGGACAGCAGATACGCAGTATTTT
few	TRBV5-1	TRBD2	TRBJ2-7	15	CASSLSGGPSYEQYF	TGCGCCAGCAGCCTTAGCGGGGGGCCCTCCTACGAGCAGTACTTC
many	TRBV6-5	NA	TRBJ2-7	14	CASSYSWGNYEQYF	TGTGCCAGCAGTTACTCGTGGGGAAACTACGAGCAGTACTTC
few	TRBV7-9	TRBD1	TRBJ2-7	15	CASRPSGQGDHEQYF	TGTGCCAGCCGTCCCTCGGGACAGGGGGACCACGAGCAGTACTTC
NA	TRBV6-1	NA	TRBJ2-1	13	CASSLQGTSEQFF	TGTGCCAGCAGCCTACAGGGAACTAGTGAGCAGTTCTTC